The 13 T cell receptor beta chains listed next were all sequenced from one sample in a study of shared clonotypes between healthy human individuals. Repertoires were generated with immunoSEQ multiplex PCR, while TCRdb's copy carries only in-frame clones and drops some. The table shows fewer than 1.6 million clones, with just under 99% occurring only once. Sequenced sample: naive CD4+ T cells sorted from blood. Specified subset: CD45RA+ positively selected. The receptors originated from a man younger than 45 in good health.

This chain connects TRBV7-2 to TRBJ2-3; a possible D gene is TRBD2 (6 bases). CDR1 and CDR2 from the germline V gene are SGHTA and FQGNSA. The CDR3 totals 14 residues. The V end lost 3 bases, the J end lost 4 bases, and 11 bases lay between the germline ends. CDR3: CASSLARGADTQYF. In DNA, the CDR3 is TGTGCCAGCAGCTTGGCGCGGGGAGCAGATACGCAGTATTTT.

V gene TRBV14 combines with J gene TRBJ2-1; maybe TRBD2 (6 bases). Deletions cut 0 bases from V and 2 bases from J, with 14 bases between. Germline V CDR1 and CDR2: SGHDN, FVKESK. The CDR3 spans 17 residues. The CDR3 DNA follows: TGTGCCAGCAGCCAAGATCTAGCGAGAGGAACCTACAATGAGCAGTTCTTC. Its protein is CASSQDLARGTYNEQFF.

The chain has TRBV29-1 and TRBJ2-1; TRBD2 aligns across 9 bases. CDR1 is SQVTM, CDR2 ANQGSEA, per germline. V trimming: 8 bases; J trimming: 0 bases; junction bases outside the gene matches: 5. This CDR3 is built from 14 residues. CDR3 residues: CSSRSGSSYNEQFF. In nucleotides, the CDR3 is TGCAGCTCTCGTAGCGGGAGCTCCTACAATGAGCAGTTCTTC.

The V call is TRBV7-8, the J call TRBJ2-2; 7 nucleotides agree with TRBD1. This CDR3 spans 15 amino acids. V gave up 5 bases and J gave up 1 base; unmatched junction bases: 4. The germline V gene encodes CDR1 SGHVS and CDR2 FQNEAQ. The DNA for the CDR3 is TGTGCCAGCAGCCAAGGACAGGTGAACACCGGGGAGCTGTTTTTT. Its protein is CASSQGQVNTGELFF.

This clone was observed a single time. This chain connects TRBV6-1 to TRBJ1-4, with a possible D match to TRBD1 (5 bases). Germline V gives CDR1 MNHNS, CDR2 SASEGT. CDR3 length equals 15 residues. Trimming left V 3 bases short and J 4 bases short, with 12 bases between. The CDR3 sequence is CASSEQGLGNEKLFF. CDR3 sequence (DNA): TGTGCCAGCAGTGAGCAGGGATTGGGTAATGAAAAACTGTTTTTT.

This chain uses TRBV18 with TRBJ2-1, with D maybe TRBD2 (6 bases). Germline values: CDR1 KGHSH, CDR2 LQKENI. V was cut by 6 bases and J by 6 bases, with 12 bases left in between. The CDR3 contains 13 residues. The CDR3 spells CASSGDWANEQFF. CDR3 nucleotides: TGTGCCAGCTCGGGGGACTGGGCCAATGAGCAGTTCTTC.

The V call is TRBV5-1, the J call TRBJ2-1; possibly TRBD2 for D (6 bases). This CDR3 has 14 amino acids. Trimming stripped 4 bases from V and 5 bases from J, with 13 bases between. CDR1 is SGHRS and CDR2 is YFSETQ in the germline V gene. In DNA, the CDR3 is TGCGCCAGCAGCCTGCTTCGGGGGAACAATGAGCAGTTCTTC. It yields the protein CASSLLRGNNEQFF.

This rearrangement joins TRBV14 to TRBJ2-2; D unresolved. Trimming cost V 4 bases and J 6 bases, with 12 bases left between them. The CDR3 covers 14 residues. Germline assignment: CDR1 SGHDN and CDR2 FVKESK. The CDR3 here is CASSPIVGAGELFF. The CDR3 DNA reads as TGTGCCAGCAGCCCAATCGTTGGGGCCGGGGAGCTGTTTTTT.

This rearrangement joins TRBV19 to TRBJ2-2, with 7 bases aligning to TRBD1. Germline V CDR1 and CDR2: LNHDA, SQIVND (reference sequence). The CDR3 contains 17 residues. Trimming at V came to 5 bases and at J to 0 bases, leaving 9 bases not matched to a gene. Here the CDR3 DNA reads TGTGCCAGTAGTCGAGTACAGGGGAGTACGAACACCGGGGAGCTGTTTTTT. Protein sequence: CASSRVQGSTNTGELFF.

This clone was seen a single time. The V call is TRBV2, the J call TRBJ1-1; D call uncertain. The CDR3 runs to 13 residues. V was cut by 4 bases and J by 2 bases, with 8 bases left in between. Germline-derived CDR1 and CDR2 are SNHLY and FYNNEI. The CDR3 nucleotides are TGTGCCAGCAGTGGCCAGGATAACACTGAAGCTTTCTTT. This sequence encodes CASSGQDNTEAFF.

The rearrangement links TRBV9 to TRBJ2-1; D remains ambiguous. V lost 1 base and J 12 bases, leaving 20 bases between the germline ends. Germline CDR1 is SGDLS and CDR2 is YYNGEE. The CDR3 covers 15 residues. The CDR3 region has the DNA TGTGCCAGCAGCGTAATTGCAGGTGCATCGACGGGGCAGTTCTTC. Amino acids: CASSVIAGASTGQFF.

The chain has TRBV5-6 and TRBJ2-7; D gene uncertain. The length of the CDR3 is 16 residues. The V gene lost 4 bases and the J gene lost 3 bases, with 20 bases spanning the gap. The germline V gene has CDR1 SGHDT and CDR2 YYEEEE. The CDR3 DNA sequence: TGTGCCAGCAGCCACACAGTAACGGTTTTGGACTACGAGCAGTACTTC. This gives the protein CASSHTVTVLDYEQYF.

The chain has TRBV9 and TRBJ2-1; no clear D gene. V gave up 4 bases and J gave up 8 bases, with 13 bases separating them. The germline CDR1 and CDR2 sequences are SGDLS and YYNGEE. This CDR3 comprises 13 residues. This CDR3 is CASSPDGRDEQFF. The DNA for the CDR3 is TGTGCCAGCAGCCCGGACGGTCGTGATGAGCAGTTCTTC.